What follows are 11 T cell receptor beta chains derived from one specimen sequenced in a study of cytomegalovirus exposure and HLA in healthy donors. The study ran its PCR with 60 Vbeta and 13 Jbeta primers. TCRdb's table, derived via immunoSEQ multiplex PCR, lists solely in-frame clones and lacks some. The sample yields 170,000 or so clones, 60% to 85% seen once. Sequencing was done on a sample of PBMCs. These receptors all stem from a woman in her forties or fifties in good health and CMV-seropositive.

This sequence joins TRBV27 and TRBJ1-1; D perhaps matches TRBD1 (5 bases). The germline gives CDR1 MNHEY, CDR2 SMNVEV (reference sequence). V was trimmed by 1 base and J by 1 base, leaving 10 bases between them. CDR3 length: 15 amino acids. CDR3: CASSLWGTGNTEAFF. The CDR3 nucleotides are TGTGCCAGCAGTTTATGGGGGACTGGGAACACTGAAGCTTTCTTT.

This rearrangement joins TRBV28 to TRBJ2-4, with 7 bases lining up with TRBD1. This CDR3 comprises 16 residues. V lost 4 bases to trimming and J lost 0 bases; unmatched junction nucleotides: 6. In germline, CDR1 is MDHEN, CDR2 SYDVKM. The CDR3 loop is CASSSKGAEAKNIQYF. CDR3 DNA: TGTGCCAGCAGTTCTAAGGGGGCGGAAGCCAAAAACATTCAGTACTTC.

The CDR3 protein is CASSSTGGTYGYTF. CDR3 DNA sequence: TGTGCCAGCAGCTCGACAGGGGGTACCTATGGCTACACCTTC. The chain is built from TRBV11-2 and TRBJ1-2; 9 bases agree with TRBD1. V was clipped by 4 bases and J by 4 bases; unmatched bases: 4. This CDR3 comprises 14 residues. Germline loops: CDR1 SGHAT, CDR2 FQNNGV.

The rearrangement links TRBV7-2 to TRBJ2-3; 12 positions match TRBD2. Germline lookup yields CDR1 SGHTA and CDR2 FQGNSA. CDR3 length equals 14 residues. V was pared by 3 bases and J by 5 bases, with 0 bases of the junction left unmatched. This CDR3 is CASSLGLAGDTQYF. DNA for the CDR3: TGTGCCAGCAGCTTGGGACTAGCGGGAGATACGCAGTATTTT.

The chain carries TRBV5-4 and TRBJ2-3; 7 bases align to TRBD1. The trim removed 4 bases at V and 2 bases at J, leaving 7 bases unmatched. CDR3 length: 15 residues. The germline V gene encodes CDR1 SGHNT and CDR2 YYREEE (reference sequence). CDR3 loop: CASSPPGQLTDTQYF. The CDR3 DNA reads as TGTGCCAGCAGCCCACCGGGACAGCTCACAGATACGCAGTATTTT.

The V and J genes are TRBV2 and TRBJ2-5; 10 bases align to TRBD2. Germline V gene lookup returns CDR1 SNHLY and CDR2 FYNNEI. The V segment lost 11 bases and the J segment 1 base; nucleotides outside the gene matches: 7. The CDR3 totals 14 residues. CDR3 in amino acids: CAARPSGGQETQYF. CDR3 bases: TGTGCCGCCAGGCCTAGCGGGGGCCAAGAGACCCAGTACTTC.

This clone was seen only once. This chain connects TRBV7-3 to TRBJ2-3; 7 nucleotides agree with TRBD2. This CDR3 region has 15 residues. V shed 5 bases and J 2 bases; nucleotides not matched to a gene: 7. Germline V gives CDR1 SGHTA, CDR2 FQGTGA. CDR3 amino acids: CASSPGLGITDTQYF. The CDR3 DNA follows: TGTGCCAGCAGCCCCGGACTAGGGATCACAGATACGCAGTATTTT.

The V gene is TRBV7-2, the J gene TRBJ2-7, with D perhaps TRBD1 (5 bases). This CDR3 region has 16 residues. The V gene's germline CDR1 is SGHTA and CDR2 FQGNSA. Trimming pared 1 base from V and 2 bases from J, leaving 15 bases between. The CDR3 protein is CASSLDRSARTYEQYF. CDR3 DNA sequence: TGTGCCAGCAGCTTAGACAGGTCAGCTCGTACCTACGAGCAGTACTTC. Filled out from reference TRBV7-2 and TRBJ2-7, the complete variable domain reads GAGVSQSPSNKVTEKGKDVELRCDPISGHTALYWYRQSLGQGLEFLIYFQGNSAPDKSGLPSDRFSAERTGGSVSTLTIQRTQQEDSAVYLCASSLDRSARTYEQYFGPGTRLTVT.

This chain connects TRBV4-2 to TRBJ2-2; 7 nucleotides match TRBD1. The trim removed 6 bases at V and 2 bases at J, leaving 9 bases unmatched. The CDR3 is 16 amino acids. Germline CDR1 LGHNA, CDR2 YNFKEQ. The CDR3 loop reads CASSPGTAYNTGELFF. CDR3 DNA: TGTGCCAGCAGTCCCGGGACAGCCTATAACACCGGGGAGCTGTTTTTT.

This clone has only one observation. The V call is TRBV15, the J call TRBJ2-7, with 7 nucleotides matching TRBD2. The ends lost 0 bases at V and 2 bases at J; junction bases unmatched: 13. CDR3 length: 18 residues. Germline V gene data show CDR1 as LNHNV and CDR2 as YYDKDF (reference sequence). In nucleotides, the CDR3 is TGTGCCACCAGCAGAGATTTATCGGGGCGGGAGAGAACCTACGAGCAGTACTTC. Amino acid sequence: CATSRDLSGRERTYEQYF.

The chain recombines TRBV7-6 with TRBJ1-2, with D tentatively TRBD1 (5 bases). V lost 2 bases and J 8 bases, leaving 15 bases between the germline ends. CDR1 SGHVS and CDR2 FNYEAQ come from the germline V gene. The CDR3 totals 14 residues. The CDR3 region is CASSLHGGARGYTF. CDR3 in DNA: TGTGCCAGCAGCTTACATGGTGGGGCCAGAGGCTACACCTTC.